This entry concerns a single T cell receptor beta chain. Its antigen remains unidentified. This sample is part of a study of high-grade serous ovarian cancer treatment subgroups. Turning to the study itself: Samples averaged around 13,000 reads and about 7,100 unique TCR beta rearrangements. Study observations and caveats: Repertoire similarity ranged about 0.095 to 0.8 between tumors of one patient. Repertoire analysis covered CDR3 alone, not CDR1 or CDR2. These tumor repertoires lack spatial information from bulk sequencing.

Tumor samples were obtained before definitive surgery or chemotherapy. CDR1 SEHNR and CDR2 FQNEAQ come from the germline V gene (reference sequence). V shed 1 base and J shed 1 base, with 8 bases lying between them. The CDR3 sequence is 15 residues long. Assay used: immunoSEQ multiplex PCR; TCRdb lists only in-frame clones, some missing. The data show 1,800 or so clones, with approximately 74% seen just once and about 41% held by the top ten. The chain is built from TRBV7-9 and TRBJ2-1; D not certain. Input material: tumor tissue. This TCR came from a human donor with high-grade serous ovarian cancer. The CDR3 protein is CASSLGQLSYNEQFF. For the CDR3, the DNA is TGTGCCAGCAGCTTAGGGCAGCTATCCTACAATGAGCAGTTCTTC.